This T cell receptor beta chain was sequenced for a study of neurological immune-mediated disorders. Study-wide results and caveats: HTLV-1-associated myelopathy ranked highest for TCR clonal expansion and multiple sclerosis lowest, beneath healthy controls.

Both ends counted, the CDR3 spans 16 residues. CDR1 and CDR2 from the germline V gene are ENHRY and SYGVKD. The authors obtained over 200 million TCR-beta sequences from 15-18 subjects per sequencing run. MiXCR was run by TCRdb on the 5' RACE reads, yielding one entry per CDR3 protein. The profile covers 20,000 to 30,000 distinct CDR3 sequences, with around 15% appearing a single time and roughly 17% taken by the ten largest. Unsorted libraries came from 2 million PBMCs stored at -80 °C. A word on this clonotype: Its antigen remains unidentified. It is likely a read error, because the conserved phenylalanine at the end of the CDR3 is missing. No DNA is shown, since the ends of the CDR3 on it are uncertain; the CDR3 is the one TCRdb lists.

The clonotype originates from a woman aged 40-49 years with HTLV-1-associated myelopathy (HAM/TSP). The chain has TRBV10-3 and TRBJ2-3; TRBD1, the table's D call, was not compared with the DNA. Material for sequencing was PBMCs. The CDR3 loop is CAITSQKSTRPDTLYV.